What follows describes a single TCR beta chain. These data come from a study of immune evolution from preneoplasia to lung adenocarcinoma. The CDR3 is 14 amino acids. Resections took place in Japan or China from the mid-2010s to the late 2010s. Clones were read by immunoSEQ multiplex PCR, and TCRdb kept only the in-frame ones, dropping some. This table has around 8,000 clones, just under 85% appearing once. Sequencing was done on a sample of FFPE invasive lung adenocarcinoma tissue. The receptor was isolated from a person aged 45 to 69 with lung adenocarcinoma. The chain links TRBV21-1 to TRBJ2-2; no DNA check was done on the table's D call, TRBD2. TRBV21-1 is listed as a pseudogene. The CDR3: CASRRRECTGELFF. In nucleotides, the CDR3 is TGTGCCAGCAGGAGGCGGGAGTGCACCGGGGAGCTGTTTTTT.